This entry describes one T cell receptor beta chain. Its cognate antigen is unknown. With 3 bases removed from V and 11 bases from J, the gap between germline ends came to 13 bases. CDR1 and CDR2 (germline): MDHEN, SYDVKM. The CDR3 consists of 12 residues. This specimen comes from a study of shared clonotypes between healthy human individuals. Study-wide background: Contributing individuals were a couple of females and three males aged 18 to 49. Study conclusions and caveats: Depth of sequencing was expected to influence donor clonotype sharing.

Clones were read by immunoSEQ multiplex PCR, and TCRdb kept only the in-frame ones, dropping some. The table has 450,000 to 550,000 clones, around 79% seen once; the top ten hold 13%. Sequenced: PBMCs. This TCR came from a woman aged 40 to 49 in good health. Some clones in this sample may be carry-over from other donors' samples. This rearrangement joins TRBV28 to TRBJ1-1; no reliable D call. The CDR3 bases are TGTGCCAGCAGTTTCGGGGTTGGTGGGGCTTTCTTT. This sequence encodes CASSFGVGGAFF.